The clone carrying this TCR beta chain came up a few times. The data belong to a study of blood T cell repertoires in COVID-19. The data were produced by immunoSEQ multiplex PCR, yet TCRdb's version contains in-frame clones alone and is incomplete. The table records tens of thousands of clones, about 89% of them present only once. In germline, CDR1 is LNHDA, CDR2 SQIVND (reference sequence). The length of the CDR3 is 15 residues. V gave up 6 bases and J gave up 6 bases, with 18 bases separating them. The sample comprised peripheral blood. This clonotype was obtained from a human donor in a cohort sampled during active COVID-19. The V gene is TRBV19, the J gene TRBJ1-5; no firm D call. CDR3 in amino acids: CASSEIPSGVQPQHF. The CDR3 nucleotides are TGTGCCAGTAGCGAGATACCCTCCGGGGTTCAGCCCCAGCATTTT.